A single sample is the source of the 8 T cell receptor beta chains below, sequenced in a study of blood T cell repertoires in COVID-19. Clones were sequenced by immunoSEQ multiplex PCR, and TCRdb holds only the in-frame ones, with some missing. The sample contains some 220,000 clones, roughly 80% of which appear only once. The sequencing input was peripheral blood. Receptors originate from a woman aged 30 to 39 who had recovered from COVID-19.

The chain couples TRBV19 to TRBJ1-2; 7 nucleotides align to TRBD1. The germline V gene has CDR1 LNHDA and CDR2 SQIVND (reference sequence). The CDR3 runs 16 residues. Trimming cost V 6 bases and J 0 bases; bases outside gene matches: 10. The CDR3 DNA reads TGTGCCAGTAGGAAAGACAGGGCCGGGACTAACTATGGCTACACCTTC. Amino acid sequence: CASRKDRAGTNYGYTF.

This clone has a single count. The V and J genes are TRBV11-2 and TRBJ1-1, with 7 bases matching TRBD1. The CDR3 length is 15 residues. Germline CDR1 and CDR2: SGHAT and FQNNGV. The trim removed 7 bases at V and 0 bases at J, leaving 8 bases unmatched. CDR3 DNA sequence: TGTGCCAGCACCCGCTGGGGACAGTTGAACACTGAAGCTTTCTTT. It yields the protein CASTRWGQLNTEAFF.

The chain recombines TRBV28 with TRBJ2-3, with a tentative D call TRBD2 (5 bases). The CDR3 is 15 residues long. The germline CDR1 and CDR2 sequences are MDHEN and SYDVKM. V was pared by 3 bases and J by 3 bases, with 13 bases between. CDR3 sequence: CASSLLSLATDTQYF. The CDR3 region has the DNA TGTGCCAGCAGTTTGTTGAGTTTAGCGACAGATACGCAGTATTTT.

Note on this clone: Being one base from a much bigger clone, this may be a read error. The chain combines TRBV6-5 with TRBJ2-7; 9 bases align to TRBD1. V gave up 6 bases and J gave up 5 bases; unmatched junction bases: 5. In germline, CDR1 is MNHEY, CDR2 SVGAGI. This CDR3 comprises 13 residues. Written as DNA, the CDR3 is TGTGCCAGCAGGGGACAGGGAATCGACGAGCAGTACTTC. Protein product: CASRGQGIDEQYF.

The chain has TRBV5-5 and TRBJ1-3, with D perhaps TRBD1 (6 bases). Germline V gene data show CDR1 as SGHKS and CDR2 as YYEKEE (reference sequence). V was pared by 4 bases and J by 4 bases, with 15 bases between. This CDR3 is 15 amino acids long. This CDR3 reads CASSIGWGTGNTIYF. As DNA, the CDR3 is TGTGCCAGCAGCATAGGATGGGGGACAGGAAACACCATATATTTT.

This chain links TRBV15 with TRBJ2-4; perhaps TRBD2 as D (6 bases). The germline gives CDR1 LNHNV, CDR2 YYDKDF (reference sequence). CDR3 length: 17 residues. Trimming shortened V by 1 base and J by 0 bases, and 13 bases separated the two germline ends. The CDR3 nucleotides read TGTGCCACCAGCAGAGGGCGGGGTGAACTAGCCAAAAACATTCAGTACTTC. It yields the protein CATSRGRGELAKNIQYF.

The chain carries TRBV5-1 and TRBJ2-1; the match to TRBD1 covers 8 bases. Germline V gene lookup returns CDR1 SGHRS and CDR2 YFSETQ. V lost 0 bases to trimming and J lost 4 bases; unmatched junction nucleotides: 6. This CDR3 has 16 residues. The CDR3 spells CASSLEGTGTYNEQFF. The CDR3 DNA reads TGCGCCAGCAGCTTGGAGGGGACAGGTACTTACAATGAGCAGTTCTTC.

The chain joins TRBV24-1 to TRBJ2-6; D uncertain. Germline lookup yields CDR1 KGHDR and CDR2 SFDVKD. V lost 5 bases, J lost 2 bases, and 12 bases lay in between. The CDR3 covers 16 residues. The chain's CDR3 is CATSADLGTGANVLTF. The CDR3 nucleotides read TGTGCCACCAGTGCCGACCTAGGTACTGGGGCCAACGTCCTGACTTTC.